A single T cell receptor (beta chain) is shown here with its context. V dropped 3 bases and J dropped 1 base, with 16 bases sitting between them. CDR1 is DFQATT and CDR2 is SNEGSKA in the germline V gene (reference sequence). The CDR3 extends over 15 amino acids. These data belong to a study of blood T cell repertoires in COVID-19. Study overall: PBMCs, B-cell-depleted T cells, or T cells were the source of the cDNA or gDNA that made up the material.

Original methodology: Amplified reference gene primers provided the basis for estimating nucleated cell counts. Sequencing was performed with immunoSEQ multiplex PCR; in TCRdb, only in-frame clones are kept and a portion is missing. The V and J calls and clone size come from that table; D and trimming were worked out from the DNA. Seen here are more than 200,000 clones, 75% to 90% observed once, and the top ten hold 3.5% to 5%. This TCR was sampled from a woman aged 30 to 39 who had recovered from COVID-19. The gene calls are TRBV20-1 and TRBJ2-7; maybe TRBD2 (6 bases). Sequencing was done on a sample of PBMCs or T cells enriched from blood (not recorded which). The CDR3 is CSASRRDSPSYEQYF. DNA of the CDR3: TGCAGTGCTAGTCGCCGGGACTCCCCATCCTACGAGCAGTACTTC.